The rows below give T cell receptor beta chains drawn from one sample of a study of CD8 T cells in ankylosing spondylitis. Using its own MiXCR run on the 5' RACE reads, TCRdb lists one record per CDR3 protein. The data contain 160,000 or so distinct CDR3 sequences, 9.8% of them singletons. Sequenced sample: blood, either unsorted or a sorted T cell fraction (not recorded which). The receptor source for this set is a female donor with ankylosing spondylitis or in good health (not recorded which). The CDR3 runs from the conserved cysteine through the conserved F or W. Some rows mark clone size as missing; the rest say once, few, many or name a class of expanded clone.

clone size | J gene | V gene | CDR3 protein
many | TRBJ1-1 | TRBV4-3 | CASSQDSFTEAFF
many | TRBJ2-7 | TRBV12-3/TRBV12-4 | CASSFAGAYEQYF
NA | TRBJ2-7 | TRBV4-3 | CASSQGNSGGGNEQYF
NA | TRBJ1-1 | TRBV27 | CASSLEGTALWNTEAFF
many | TRBJ2-7 | TRBV6-5 | CASSYKLAGEGYEQYF
few | TRBJ2-5 | TRBV6-5 | CASSLPGLAGVETQYF
many | TRBJ2-7 | TRBV4-3 | CASSQTPGQFSYEQYF
many | TRBJ2-1 | TRBV12-3/TRBV12-4 | CASSLGTSGRLYNEQFF
many | TRBJ2-5 | TRBV7-9 | CASSVERRQETQYF
few | TRBJ2-1 | TRBV30 | CAWSRYRVDEQFF
many | TRBJ2-7 | TRBV4-3 | CASSQGQGANYEQYF
many | TRBJ2-7 | TRBV7-9 | CASRPTPGQGGYEQYF
NA | TRBJ1-1 | TRBV9 | CASSAWGPNTEAFF
NA | TRBJ2-2 | TRBV4-2 | CASSQANWNTGELFF
few | TRBJ2-6 | TRBV7-9 | CASSPGRANVLTF
few | TRBJ2-2 | TRBV20-1 | CSARSVNTGELFF
few | TRBJ2-5 | TRBV4-3 | CASSQSLQEGETQYF
NA | TRBJ2-7 | TRBV20-1 | CSARDLKGKREDPYEQYF
few | TRBJ1-5 | TRBV24-1 | CATSDSASGGSQPQHF
few | TRBJ1-5 | TRBV15 | CATSRDGGPNQPQHF
NA | TRBJ2-3 | TRBV28 | CASTLTRTDSTDTQYF
few | TRBJ2-5 | TRBV20-1 | CSARGASGSLETQYF
few | TRBJ1-2 | TRBV12-3/TRBV12-4 | CASSLGDGYGYTF
few | TRBJ2-1 | TRBV7-9 | CASSNQGLAGRDVEQFF
few | TRBJ2-7 | TRBV4-3 | CASSQDRTHTYEQYF
NA | TRBJ1-4 | TRBV27 | CASSSAGLGEKLFF
NA | TRBJ2-7 | TRBV9 | CASSVGAGDYEQYF
many | TRBJ2-1 | TRBV27 | CASSVDLGGAYNEQFF
NA | TRBJ2-5 | TRBV5-6 | CASSLSTGETQYF
few | TRBJ2-5 | TRBV7-8 | CASSRHHIDIGRKETQYF
NA | TRBJ2-7 | TRBV5-6 | CASSPWDEGRSYEQYF
many | TRBJ2-1 | TRBV5-1 | CASSLLAGNEQFF
many | TRBJ2-1 | TRBV27 | CASSSQGSYNEQFF
NA | TRBJ1-2 | TRBV9 | CASSADRGYTF
NA | TRBJ2-7 | TRBV29-1 | CSVVGGHYEQYF
few | TRBJ2-1 | TRBV7-9 | CASSSSGVGYEQFF
few | TRBJ2-2 | TRBV7-9 | CASSATWQELFF
few | TRBJ2-7 | TRBV20-1 | CSARKVSGTGFAEYF
few | TRBJ2-7 | TRBV20-1 | CSASLGSGLYEQYF
many | TRBJ2-3 | TRBV10-2 | CASSDGGRAPDTQYF
few | TRBJ2-1 | TRBV27 | CASNPSLAGGMNEQFF
many | TRBJ1-1 | TRBV5-1 | CASSLERGLNTEAFF
many | TRBJ2-1 | TRBV12-3/TRBV12-4 | CASSLDPGPLSYNEQFF
many | TRBJ2-1 | TRBV7-9 | CASTSGEYNEQFF
few | TRBJ2-1 | TRBV6-2/TRBV6-3 | CASSSVGTSGGGRHNNEQFF